The 18 T cell receptor beta chains reported below all come from one sample, sequenced in a study of T cell responses to AZD1222 COVID-19 vaccine (dated by TCRdb to 2020 to 2023). The method was the immunoSEQ multiplex PCR assay. Sourced from immuneACCESS, this table was stored by TCRdb with only in-frame sequences that have V and J called. A share of the clones is absent; for the studies checked, an unresolved V gene accounts for under half, and the remainder has no known explanation. The sample profile shows approximately 88,000 clones; approximately 88% of them were found once. The top ten constitute around 5% of the sample. Reading the label with the study, this specimen's time point is: about 28 days (+/-7) after the second vaccine dose. Sequenced material: peripheral blood, taken 28 days after the second AZD1222 dose. All receptors come from an adult who received the AZD1222 COVID-19 vaccine.

CDR3 sequence: CASSIGNRAAEKLFF. For the CDR3, the DNA is TGTGCCAGTAGTATAGGAAACAGGGCGGCCGAAAAACTGTTTTTT. The chain links TRBV19 to TRBJ1-4; tentative D call: TRBD1 (6 bases). The CDR3 spans 15 residues. V dropped 1 base and J dropped 8 bases, with 14 bases sitting between them. Looked up from germline, CDR1 is LNHDA and CDR2 is SQIVND (reference sequence).

The rearrangement uses TRBV7-6 and TRBJ1-3; 10 bases align to TRBD1. This CDR3 is 16 amino acids long. The germline gives CDR1 SGHVS, CDR2 FNYEAQ. Germline trimming cut 4 bases from V and 4 bases from J; bases unmatched to any gene: 7. This CDR3 reads CASSSGQGGSGNTIYF. In nucleotides, the CDR3 is TGTGCCAGCAGCTCCGGACAGGGGGGGTCCGGAAACACCATATATTTT.

This clone was picked up a small number of times. The V and J genes are TRBV7-9 and TRBJ2-2; unclear D gene. Trimming cost V 3 bases and J 1 base, with 6 bases left between them. The CDR3 loop spans 14 amino acids. Germline lookup yields CDR1 SEHNR and CDR2 FQNEAQ (reference sequence). This chain's CDR3 is CASSFPVNTGELFF. The CDR3 region has the DNA TGTGCCAGCAGCTTTCCCGTGAACACCGGGGAGCTGTTTTTT.

The chain couples TRBV9 to TRBJ1-1; D uncertain. CDR1 is SGDLS, CDR2 YYNGEE, per germline. The CDR3 is 15 residues long. Trimming pared 4 bases from V and 1 base from J, leaving 14 bases between. The CDR3 sequence: CASSPTDTTNTEAFF. The CDR3 DNA is TGTGCCAGCAGCCCAACCGACACGACGAACACTGAAGCTTTCTTT.

The chain's CDR3 is CASSWGRAVDQPQHF. The CDR3 DNA is TGTGCCAGTAGTTGGGGCAGGGCTGTAGATCAGCCCCAGCATTTT. This sequence joins TRBV19 and TRBJ1-5, with TRBD1 as a possible D gene (5 bases). CDR3 length equals 15 residues. Germline V gene sequence: CDR1 LNHDA, CDR2 SQIVND (reference sequence). Trimming took 5 bases from V and 5 from J, leaving 16 bases between them.

The chain uses TRBV6-1 and TRBJ2-7, with D perhaps TRBD1 (5 bases). V lost 0 bases, J lost 2 bases, and 11 bases lay in between. The CDR3 loop spans 15 amino acids. Per germline, CDR1 MNHNS and CDR2 SASEGT. CDR3 protein: CASSEAWTNTYEQYF. CDR3 nucleotide sequence: TGTGCCAGCAGTGAAGCCTGGACAAATACCTACGAGCAGTACTTC.

The chain uses TRBV6-4 and TRBJ1-6; TRBD1 agrees at 8 bases. The CDR3 is 14 residues long. Germline loops: CDR1 MRHNA, CDR2 SNTAGT. V shed 4 bases, J shed 10 bases, and the junction held 6 bases outside the gene matches. The CDR3: CASSVQGARSPLHF. Here the CDR3 DNA reads TGTGCCAGCAGTGTCCAGGGGGCTCGATCACCCCTCCACTTT.

The chain has TRBV7-3 and TRBJ2-6; D unresolved. The CDR3 is 16 amino acids. From germline, CDR1 is SGHTA and CDR2 FQGTGA. The V gene lost 2 bases and the J gene lost 1 base, with 9 bases spanning the gap. The CDR3, as DNA: TGTGCCAGCAGCTTACGCGGACCATCTGGGGCCAACGTCCTGACTTTC. Its translation: CASSLRGPSGANVLTF.

This clone was detected only once. The chain employs TRBV5-4 and TRBJ1-4; 9 bases match TRBD1. The CDR3 is made up of 14 amino acids. V gave up 4 bases and J gave up 7 bases; unmatched junction bases: 5. Per the germline V gene, CDR1 is SGHNT and CDR2 is YYREEE (reference sequence). In nucleotides, the CDR3 is TGTGCCAGCAGCAAGGGACAGGGTTTTGAAAAACTGTTTTTT. Translation: CASSKGQGFEKLFF.

The chain recombines TRBV6-5 with TRBJ1-2, with D uncertain. The germline V gene encodes CDR1 MNHEY and CDR2 SVGAGI. Trimming removed 6 bases from V and 3 bases from J, with 11 bases in between. The CDR3 runs 13 residues. The CDR3: CASSREGYYGYTF. The CDR3 coding sequence is TGTGCCAGCAGCCGTGAAGGGTACTATGGCTACACCTTC.

The chain is built from TRBV5-1 and TRBJ2-2, with no clear D. The CDR3 is made up of 15 amino acids. Germline-derived CDR1 and CDR2 are SGHRS and YFSETQ. The V end was cut by 4 bases, the J end by 5 bases, with 15 bases between. This CDR3 reads CASSHSRSSTGELFF. The CDR3 region has the DNA TGCGCCAGCAGCCACAGCCGATCATCAACCGGGGAGCTGTTTTTT.

This clone was seen a single time. The chain combines TRBV7-9 with TRBJ1-4; D perhaps matches TRBD1 (5 bases). V lost 5 bases, J lost 7 bases, and 14 bases lay in between. The germline gives CDR1 SEHNR, CDR2 FQNEAQ (reference sequence). This CDR3 spans 14 amino acids. CDR3 loop: CASSPRGTPEKLFF. The CDR3 DNA sequence: TGTGCCAGCAGCCCCCGTGGGACCCCTGAAAAACTGTTTTTT.

This rearrangement joins TRBV10-3 to TRBJ2-1, with D unclear. Trimming left V 2 bases short and J 6 bases short, with 8 bases between. Germline V gene lookup returns CDR1 ENHRY and CDR2 SYGVKD. The CDR3 spans 13 residues. CDR3 amino acids: CAISERYGNEQFF. CDR3 bases: TGTGCCATCAGTGAGAGGTACGGCAATGAGCAGTTCTTC.

J is TRBJ1-1 and V is TRBV28; D remains ambiguous. This CDR3 is 12 amino acids long. With 8 bases removed from V and 0 bases from J, the gap between germline ends came to 7 bases. Germline values: CDR1 MDHEN, CDR2 SYDVKM. Here the CDR3 reads CASQTVNTEAFF. Here the CDR3 DNA reads TGTGCCAGCCAAACTGTGAACACTGAAGCTTTCTTT.

The chain is built from TRBV5-6 and TRBJ2-5, with 15 bases identical to TRBD2. The CDR3 sequence is 18 residues long. Trimming cost V 3 bases and J 0 bases; bases outside gene matches: 6. Germline CDR1 and CDR2: SGHDT and YYEEEE. CDR3 nucleotides: TGTGCCAGCAGCTGGGGACTAGCGGGGGGTCTTTACCAAGAGACCCAGTACTTC. Residues: CASSWGLAGGLYQETQYF.

The rearrangement uses TRBV7-9 and TRBJ1-2; D call uncertain. V lost 2 bases and J 2 bases, leaving 12 bases between the germline ends. The CDR3 has 15 residues. The germline V gene encodes CDR1 SEHNR and CDR2 FQNEAQ (reference sequence). Here the CDR3 DNA reads TGTGCCAGCAGCTTAAGTTCGGTACAGAACTATGGCTACACCTTC. It translates to CASSLSSVQNYGYTF. The entire variable domain, with the rest obtained from reference TRBV7-9 and TRBJ1-2, is as follows: DTGVSQNPRHKITKRGQNVTFRCDPISEHNRLYWYRQTLGQGPEFLTYFQNEAQLEKSRLLSDRFSAERPKGSFSTLEIQRTEQGDSAMYLCASSLSSVQNYGYTFGSGTRLTVV.

This chain uses TRBV2 with TRBJ2-7; possible D gene TRBD2, 5 bases. There are 11 residues in the CDR3. Between the trimmed V and J ends, which lost 5 bases and 5 bases, there was a span of 7 bases. Germline V gene sequence: CDR1 SNHLY, CDR2 FYNNEI. CDR3 sequence (DNA): TGTGCCAGCAGTCAGGAGGACGAGCAGTACTTC. Protein product: CASSQEDEQYF.

The table lists this clone with a few counts. CDR3: CASSQGSTGTDYEQYF. DNA for the CDR3: TGTGCCAGCAGCCAAGGTTCAACAGGAACCGACTACGAGCAGTACTTC. The chain joins TRBV4-2 to TRBJ2-7; possible D gene TRBD1, 5 bases. The CDR3 sequence is 16 residues long. The germline V gene has CDR1 LGHNA and CDR2 YNFKEQ. Trimming shortened V by 1 base and J by 3 bases, and 16 bases separated the two germline ends.